The rows below give T cell receptor beta chains drawn from one sample of a study of technical replicates of blood from four donors. Clones were sequenced by immunoSEQ multiplex PCR, and TCRdb holds only the in-frame ones, with some missing. The repertoire holds 55,000 to 85,000 clones, approximately 96% seen once, with roughly 0.21% in the top ten. The sample taken for sequencing was T cells isolated from PBMCs. Source of these receptors: a human donor in good health. Each CDR3 is given without its conserved first and last residue. Each record gives: J gene, V gene, CDR3 length, CDR3 protein.

j_call: TRBJ2-2
v_call: TRBV28
cdr3_length: 14
cdr3_aa: ASSFPWSANTGELF

j_call: TRBJ1-1
v_call: TRBV28
cdr3_length: 12
cdr3_aa: ASRQPGQVNEAF

j_call: TRBJ1-1
v_call: TRBV30
cdr3_length: 13
cdr3_aa: AWRRDSMTNTEAF

j_call: TRBJ2-7
v_call: TRBV25-1
cdr3_length: 9
cdr3_aa: ASSDGRESV

j_call: TRBJ1-2
v_call: TRBV5-1
cdr3_length: 13
cdr3_aa: ASSLLGGLGYGYT

j_call: TRBJ1-2
v_call: TRBV2
cdr3_length: 11
cdr3_aa: ASTGAEDYGYT

j_call: TRBJ2-1
v_call: TRBV11-3
cdr3_length: 14
cdr3_aa: ASRESTSGKYNEQF

j_call: TRBJ2-7
v_call: TRBV6-1
cdr3_length: 13
cdr3_aa: ASLGSGIWDGEQY

j_call: TRBJ1-4
v_call: TRBV4-1
cdr3_length: 14
cdr3_aa: ASSQEGHQGYEKLF

j_call: TRBJ1-1
v_call: TRBV6-5
cdr3_length: 11
cdr3_aa: AIWGVVGTEAF

j_call: TRBJ1-5
v_call: TRBV4-1
cdr3_length: 13
cdr3_aa: ASSLKQGEGQPQH

j_call: TRBJ1-2
v_call: TRBV7-8
cdr3_length: 13
cdr3_aa: ASSLSSGVNYGYT

j_call: TRBJ2-7
v_call: TRBV5-1
cdr3_length: 12
cdr3_aa: ASSLGGQGYEQY

j_call: TRBJ2-3
v_call: TRBV2
cdr3_length: 10
cdr3_aa: ASRTGGDTQY

j_call: TRBJ1-1
v_call: TRBV11-3
cdr3_length: 11
cdr3_aa: ASSLRTVTEAF

j_call: TRBJ2-6
v_call: TRBV18
cdr3_length: 13
cdr3_aa: ASSLTVSGANVLT

j_call: TRBJ1-4
v_call: TRBV7-6
cdr3_length: 13
cdr3_aa: ASSLAGLFGEKLF

j_call: TRBJ2-4
v_call: TRBV5-6
cdr3_length: 13
cdr3_aa: ASSSITRGKNIQY

j_call: TRBJ1-2
v_call: TRBV11-2
cdr3_length: 13
cdr3_aa: ASSLFPGTNYGYT

j_call: TRBJ2-2
v_call: TRBV28
cdr3_length: 14
cdr3_aa: ASSRGGRAGTGELF

j_call: TRBJ2-7
v_call: TRBV28
cdr3_length: 13
cdr3_aa: ASSSAGQGQREQY

j_call: TRBJ1-2
v_call: TRBV28
cdr3_length: 14
cdr3_aa: ASSFMILGQVYGYT

j_call: TRBJ1-2
v_call: TRBV7-8
cdr3_length: 15
cdr3_aa: ASSLPRAGKGGYGYT

j_call: TRBJ2-4
v_call: TRBV19
cdr3_length: 12
cdr3_aa: ATWGGTTKNIQY

j_call: TRBJ1-1
v_call: TRBV19
cdr3_length: 12
cdr3_aa: ASSSRRGGAEAF

j_call: TRBJ2-1
v_call: TRBV11-2
cdr3_length: 15
cdr3_aa: ASSAGLAGGTYNEQF

j_call: TRBJ2-3
v_call: TRBV5-1
cdr3_length: 12
cdr3_aa: ASRGGEWADTQY

j_call: TRBJ1-5
v_call: TRBV18
cdr3_length: 11
cdr3_aa: ASSQGGPQPQH

j_call: TRBJ2-3
v_call: TRBV27
cdr3_length: 15
cdr3_aa: ATLPPPGLKSPDTQY

j_call: TRBJ2-1
v_call: TRBV9
cdr3_length: 13
cdr3_aa: ASSVGLAGGNEQF

j_call: TRBJ2-3
v_call: TRBV5-4
cdr3_length: 12
cdr3_aa: ASSVDRSTDTQY

j_call: TRBJ2-7
v_call: TRBV5-6
cdr3_length: 15
cdr3_aa: ASSCWTGLAETYEQY

j_call: TRBJ2-2
v_call: TRBV6-1
cdr3_length: 15
cdr3_aa: ASSEDGSGGAGGELF

j_call: TRBJ2-7
v_call: TRBV4-1
cdr3_length: 14
cdr3_aa: ASSHSELAGDYEQY

j_call: TRBJ2-2
v_call: TRBV12-5
cdr3_length: 14
cdr3_aa: ASGSSPGLNTGELF